Sequencing of this T cell receptor beta chain was carried out in a study of blood T cell repertoires in COVID-19. Overall study: The United States, Italy and Spain were the sources of the acute and convalescent COVID-19 samples.

Germline CDR1 and CDR2: MGHRA and YSYEKL. V dropped 4 bases and J dropped 6; count of bases not matched to a gene: 7. The CDR3 spans 15 residues. Generated by immunoSEQ multiplex PCR, the TCRdb table keeps only in-frame clones and is missing some. This sample yields more than 300,000 clones, of which about 88% are seen a single time; roughly 1.2% belongs to the top ten. Material: PBMCs or T cells enriched from blood (not recorded which). This TCR was recovered from a woman between 18 and 29 years old who had recovered from COVID-19. This rearrangement joins TRBV4-1 to TRBJ2-2, with TRBD2 matching over 8 bases. The CDR3 sequence is CASSRNLAGPGELFF. In nucleotides, the CDR3 is TGCGCCAGCAGCCGGAACCTAGCGGGTCCCGGGGAGCTGTTTTTT.